Listed below are T cell receptor beta chains from one sample, sequenced in a study of molecular identifiers for immune sequencing clone quantification. TCRdb passed the PCR reads through MiXCR, listing each CDR3 protein once. The table shows 460,000 or so distinct CDR3 sequences, with about a quarter occurring only once. Sequenced sample: naive CD8+ T cells from blood, with Jurkat cell RNA spiked in. The receptors here all came from a human donor in good health. Some libraries in this study had Jurkat cell RNA spiked in. Each CDR3 is given with its conserved first and last residue. The order of the fields is D gene, clone size, J gene, V gene, CDR3 DNA, CDR3 protein. D genes are given only for firm matches. Size is omitted from some rows. Given values are once, few, many or a class for expanded clones.

>TRBD1|.|TRBJ1-1|TRBV28
TGTGCCAGCAGTCGGACAGGGGTTAACGCTGAAGCTTTCTTT
CASSRTGVNAEAFF
>.|many|TRBJ2-5|TRBV20-1
TGCAGTGCTAGAGGCGCCGTGGGGGCCCAGTACTTC
CSARGAVGAQYF
>.|many|TRBJ2-7|TRBV7-2
TGTGCCAGCAGCTTAGGGTCTGACAGGAGAAGCTCCTACGAGCAGTACTTC
CASSLGSDRRSSYEQYF
>.|few|TRBJ2-4|TRBV6-1
TGTGCCAGCAGTGAAGGAGGAGGGGGAAACATTCAGTACTTC
CASSEGGGGNIQYF
>.|.|TRBJ2-2|TRBV4-1
TGCGCCAGCAGCCAAGATTCGTTTGCCAGAAACACCGGGGAGCTGTTTTTT
CASSQDSFARNTGELFF
>TRBD1|.|TRBJ1-6|TRBV6-2/TRBV6-3
TGTGCCAGCAGTCCTACCGGACAGGCGTTTTCACCCCTCCACTTT
CASSPTGQAFSPLHF
>.|.|TRBJ2-6|TRBV27
TGTGCCAGCAGTCCCACTGAGGTCAGGGGAGTGGGGGGGGCCAACGTCCTGACTTTC
CASSPTEVRGVGGANVLTF
>.|.|TRBJ2-3|TRBV27
TGTGCCAGCAGTTTATTGGGGTTGAGGACAGATACGCAGTATTTT
CASSLLGLRTDTQYF
>.|.|TRBJ2-3|TRBV11-2
TGTGCCAGCAGCTCCTATTGGGGCCGCACAGATACGCAGTATTTT
CASSSYWGRTDTQYF
>.|.|TRBJ2-2|TRBV7-9
TGTGCCAGCAGCTTACTACCAAACACCGGGGAGCTGTTTTTT
CASSLLPNTGELFF
>.|.|TRBJ1-2|TRBV27
TGTGCCTCTAAAGGGACTCTTAATCCTAACTATGGCTACACCTTC
CASKGTLNPNYGYTF
>TRBD1|few|TRBJ1-2|TRBV6-5
TGTGCCAGCAGGGTCACAGGGGTTAACTATGGCTACACCTTC
CASRVTGVNYGYTF
>.|.|TRBJ2-7|TRBV11-3
TGTGCCAGCAGCCCCCCCAGCCGGGGATTCTACGAGCAGTACTTC
CASSPPSRGFYEQYF
>.|few|TRBJ2-2|TRBV3-2
TGTGCCAGCAGCCAAGTTTATCAGGGGGTGACCACGAACACCGGGGAGCTGTTTTTT
CASSQVYQGVTTNTGELFF
>.|.|TRBJ2-1|TRBV19
TGTGCCAGTAGTATACTCGCCAGCAATGAGCAGTTCTTC
CASSILASNEQFF
>TRBD2|many|TRBJ2-3|TRBV7-2
TGTGCCAGCAGCTACCGGACTAGCGTATGGACAGATACGCAGTATTTT
CASSYRTSVWTDTQYF
>.|.|TRBJ2-3|TRBV21-1
TGTGCCAGCAGCTCTCACCCCCTCCGCGGGGTGTCGGGCACAGATACGCAGTATTTT
CASSSHPLRGVSGTDTQYF
>.|.|TRBJ1-2|TRBV14
TGTGTCAGCAGCCAAGAGAACAGATCATTCTATGGCTACACCTTC
CVSSQENRSFYGYTF
>.|few|TRBJ2-1|TRBV28
TGTGCCAGCAGGTTCGGGGGAGGCTCCTACAATGAGCAGTTCTTC
CASRFGGGSYNEQFF
>.|few|TRBJ2-1|TRBV9
TGTGCCAGCAGCGTAGGAGGCGGTCCTAGCTCCTACAATGAGCAGTTCTTC
CASSVGGGPSSYNEQFF
>.|.|TRBJ1-4|TRBV5-1
TGCGCCAGCAGACAAACCAGGTTGGGGGAAAAACTGTTTTTT
CASRQTRLGEKLFF
>.|.|TRBJ2-2|TRBV20-1
TGCAGTGCAGGGCATCGAACCAGGGAGCTGTTTTTT
CSAGHRTRELFF
>.|many|TRBJ2-2|TRBV29-1
TGCAGCGTTGAAAGTGACTTTCCCGGGGAGCTGTTTTTT
CSVESDFPGELFF
>TRBD1|.|TRBJ1-3|TRBV11-2
TGTGCCAGCAGCCCGACTTTCGGACAGGGAAGCTCTGGAAACACCATATATTTT
CASSPTFGQGSSGNTIYF
>TRBD2|few|TRBJ2-1|TRBV5-3
TGTGCCAGCACCCGTGGGACTAGCGGGAGCAATGAGCAGTTCTTC
CASTRGTSGSNEQFF
>.|few|TRBJ2-7|TRBV7-9
TGTGCCAGCAGCGGGACGCCGCTCGAGCAGTACTTC
CASSGTPLEQYF
>TRBD1|.|TRBJ1-2|TRBV29-1
TGCAGCGTTGAAGCCATCACAGGGGGCGGAGACTATGGCTACACCTTC
CSVEAITGGGDYGYTF
>TRBD1|.|TRBJ1-5|TRBV6-2/TRBV6-3
TGTGCCAGCAGCCCGGCGGGGACAGGGGCCTTCAGGCAGCCCCAGCATTTT
CASSPAGTGAFRQPQHF
>.|many|TRBJ2-7|TRBV5-1
TGCGCCAGCAGCTTTGGGTTGCACGAGCAGTACTTC
CASSFGLHEQYF
>.|many|TRBJ2-3|TRBV4-3
TGCGCCAGCAGCCAAGAATTGGGGGCGCCAGATACGCAGTATTTT
CASSQELGAPDTQYF
>TRBD2|.|TRBJ2-5|TRBV19
TGTGCCTGTAGTGAATTAGCGGGAGGGCGAGAGACCCAGTACTTC
CACSELAGGRETQYF
>.|many|TRBJ1-1|TRBV13
TGTGCCAGCAGCCCTCGGACCCCTCGGGGGACTGAAGCTTTCTTT
CASSPRTPRGTEAFF
>.|few|TRBJ1-1|TRBV7-9
TGTGCCAGCAGCCTCGGTCTCTCCCCTGGGGGAGCTTTCTTT
CASSLGLSPGGAFF
>TRBD2|many|TRBJ2-7|TRBV5-6
TGTGCCAGCAGCATGCCAGCGGGGAGAAGAGTCTACGAGCAGTACTTC
CASSMPAGRRVYEQYF
>TRBD1|.|TRBJ2-1|TRBV29-1
TGCAGCGTTAGGGACAGACTATACAATGAGCAGTTCTTC
CSVRDRLYNEQFF